Listed below are T cell receptor beta chains from one sample, sequenced in a study of cytotoxic CD8 clonotypes in ibrutinib-treated CLL. Sequenced by immunoSEQ multiplex PCR; TCRdb stores in-frame clones only, minus some. Of about 160,000 clones listed, 88% are singletons. The source was PBMCs, collected at disease progression, from a patient treated with ibrutinib. Source of these receptors: a human donor with chronic lymphocytic leukemia. The CDR3 runs from the conserved cysteine through the conserved F or W. The order of the fields is clone size, J gene, V gene, D gene, CDR3 DNA, CDR3 protein. The D gene is left open where the match is weak. Expanded clones get a size class; other rows say once, few or many, or leave the size out.

clone size: .; J gene: TRBJ1-2; V gene: TRBV7-9; D gene: TRBD1; CDR3 DNA: TGTGCCAGCAGCTGGACAGGCTATGGCTACACCTTC; CDR3 protein: CASSWTGYGYTF
clone size: .; J gene: TRBJ2-7; V gene: TRBV10-1; D gene: .; CDR3 DNA: TGCGCCAGCAGTCCCAGGGCGGCAGGGGTATACGAGCAGTACTTC; CDR3 protein: CASSPRAAGVYEQYF
clone size: few; J gene: TRBJ1-3; V gene: TRBV9; D gene: .; CDR3 DNA: TGTGCCAGCAGCGTAGGGTACAGGTTTGGAAACACCATATATTTT; CDR3 protein: CASSVGYRFGNTIYF
clone size: .; J gene: TRBJ1-1; V gene: TRBV5-1; D gene: .; CDR3 DNA: TGCGCCAGCAGCTTGGATCGTTCCAGCCCAACGGTCATGAACACTGAAGCTTTCTTT; CDR3 protein: CASSLDRSSPTVMNTEAFF
clone size: .; J gene: TRBJ2-7; V gene: TRBV18; D gene: TRBD2; CDR3 DNA: TGTGCCAGCTCACTAGGGGATAGCGGGAGCCCCTACGAGCAGTACTTC; CDR3 protein: CASSLGDSGSPYEQYF
clone size: .; J gene: TRBJ2-5; V gene: TRBV9; D gene: TRBD2; CDR3 DNA: TGTGCCAGCAGCGGGGGCGGAGCGGGAGAAGAGACCCAGTACTTC; CDR3 protein: CASSGGGAGEETQYF
clone size: .; J gene: TRBJ2-1; V gene: TRBV7-2; D gene: TRBD2; CDR3 DNA: TGTGCCAGCAGCTTAGGGCCTAGCGGGAGTCGCAATGAGCAGTTCTTC; CDR3 protein: CASSLGPSGSRNEQFF
clone size: .; J gene: TRBJ1-2; V gene: TRBV5-1; D gene: .; CDR3 DNA: TGCGCCAGCAGCTTGGAACAGAACTATGGCTACACCTTC; CDR3 protein: CASSLEQNYGYTF
clone size: .; J gene: TRBJ2-5; V gene: TRBV10-1; D gene: .; CDR3 DNA: TGCGCCAGCAGCGAACAGGGTAGGATTGAGACCCAGTACTTC; CDR3 protein: CASSEQGRIETQYF
clone size: once; J gene: TRBJ2-2; V gene: TRBV5-6; D gene: TRBD2; CDR3 DNA: TGTGCCAGCAGCGTAACGACTAGCGGGAGGTACACCGGGGAGCTGTTTTTT; CDR3 protein: CASSVTTSGRYTGELFF
clone size: .; J gene: TRBJ2-3; V gene: TRBV6-6; D gene: TRBD2; CDR3 DNA: TGTGCCAGCAGTCCCATACTAGCGGTTACAGATACGCAGTATTTT; CDR3 protein: CASSPILAVTDTQYF
clone size: .; J gene: TRBJ2-4; V gene: TRBV5-1; D gene: TRBD2; CDR3 DNA: TGCGCCAGCAGCTTGGAGGTAGCGGGACTCAAAAACATTCAGTACTTC; CDR3 protein: CASSLEVAGLKNIQYF
clone size: .; J gene: TRBJ2-1; V gene: TRBV14; D gene: .; CDR3 DNA: TGTGCCAGCAGCCAAGACGGTACAGTCCTCAGCTCCTACAATGAGCAGTTCTTC; CDR3 protein: CASSQDGTVLSSYNEQFF
clone size: .; J gene: TRBJ1-2; V gene: TRBV28; D gene: TRBD1; CDR3 DNA: TGTGCCAGCAGGACAGGGAACCCCTATGGCTACACCTTC; CDR3 protein: CASRTGNPYGYTF
clone size: once; J gene: TRBJ1-2; V gene: TRBV6-1; D gene: .; CDR3 DNA: TGTGCCAGCAGTGACAGATCCAACTATGGCTACACCTTC; CDR3 protein: CASSDRSNYGYTF
clone size: few; J gene: TRBJ1-3; V gene: TRBV7-3; D gene: .; CDR3 DNA: TGTGCCAGCAGCCCTGGGAGCCCGGGGGGGTTTGGAAACACCATATATTTT; CDR3 protein: CASSPGSPGGFGNTIYF
clone size: once; J gene: TRBJ1-3; V gene: TRBV7-2; D gene: .; CDR3 DNA: TGTGCCAGCAGCTTAGCGAGTTTAGGAAGCTCTGGAAACACCATATATTTT; CDR3 protein: CASSLASLGSSGNTIYF
clone size: .; J gene: TRBJ1-5; V gene: TRBV5-1; D gene: TRBD1; CDR3 DNA: TGCGCCAGCAGCTGGGACAGTCAGGAACAGCCCCAGCATTTT; CDR3 protein: CASSWDSQEQPQHF
clone size: .; J gene: TRBJ1-5; V gene: TRBV5-6; D gene: .; CDR3 DNA: TGTGCCAGCAGCTTGGCAGGGATTCAGCCCCAGCATTTT; CDR3 protein: CASSLAGIQPQHF
clone size: .; J gene: TRBJ2-5; V gene: TRBV4-2; D gene: TRBD1; CDR3 DNA: TGTGCCAGCAGCCAAGTAGGGGACAGGGCAGGAGAGACCCAGTACTTC; CDR3 protein: CASSQVGDRAGETQYF
clone size: .; J gene: TRBJ2-3; V gene: TRBV28; D gene: .; CDR3 DNA: TGTGCCAGCAGTTTCCCACAACGAGACGATACGCAGTATTTT; CDR3 protein: CASSFPQRDDTQYF
clone size: .; J gene: TRBJ2-3; V gene: TRBV2; D gene: TRBD2; CDR3 DNA: TGTGCCAGCAGGGGGACTAGCGGGAGGTCCGCCACAGATACGCAGTATTTT; CDR3 protein: CASRGTSGRSATDTQYF
clone size: once; J gene: TRBJ2-2; V gene: TRBV6-5; D gene: .; CDR3 DNA: TGTGCCAGCAGTTACAGGGGAGAGATCACCGGGGAGCTGTTTTTT; CDR3 protein: CASSYRGEITGELFF
clone size: .; J gene: TRBJ2-6; V gene: TRBV18; D gene: .; CDR3 DNA: TGTGCCAGCTCCGCGTCGCCGGGAAACAGACGCTCTGGGGCCAACGTCCTGACTTTC; CDR3 protein: CASSASPGNRRSGANVLTF
clone size: .; J gene: TRBJ1-4; V gene: TRBV4-2; D gene: TRBD1; CDR3 DNA: TGTGCCAGCAGCCAAGGGGACAGGGGAGTTGAAAAACTGTTTTTT; CDR3 protein: CASSQGDRGVEKLFF
clone size: .; J gene: TRBJ1-1; V gene: TRBV9; D gene: TRBD1; CDR3 DNA: TGTGCCAGCAGCCCACACAGGGGAGGGACTGAAGCTTTCTTT; CDR3 protein: CASSPHRGGTEAFF
clone size: .; J gene: TRBJ1-3; V gene: TRBV10-3; D gene: TRBD1; CDR3 DNA: TGTGCCATCAGTGACGACAGGGGGCCGGGAAACACCATATATTTT; CDR3 protein: CAISDDRGPGNTIYF
clone size: .; J gene: TRBJ1-4; V gene: TRBV5-8; D gene: .; CDR3 DNA: TGTGCCAGCAGCTTGGTCGGGGGGCGCAATGAAAAACTGTTTTTT; CDR3 protein: CASSLVGGRNEKLFF
clone size: .; J gene: TRBJ2-7; V gene: TRBV29-1; D gene: .; CDR3 DNA: TGCAGCGTTGACCAGGGTTCGTTCGAGCAGTACTTC; CDR3 protein: CSVDQGSFEQYF
clone size: .; J gene: TRBJ2-3; V gene: TRBV5-4; D gene: TRBD2; CDR3 DNA: TGTGCCAGCAGCTCGGCGGGACTAGCCCAGGGGACAGATACGCAGTATTTT; CDR3 protein: CASSSAGLAQGTDTQYF
clone size: .; J gene: TRBJ1-4; V gene: TRBV4-1; D gene: .; CDR3 DNA: TGCGCCAGCAGCTCGATACCGGGAAGAGATGAAAAACTGTTTTTT; CDR3 protein: CASSSIPGRDEKLFF
clone size: .; J gene: TRBJ2-1; V gene: TRBV9; D gene: .; CDR3 DNA: TGTGCCAGCAGCGTGCGAGCGGAAGCCTACAATGAGCAGTTCTTC; CDR3 protein: CASSVRAEAYNEQFF
clone size: once; J gene: TRBJ2-7; V gene: TRBV7-6; D gene: .; CDR3 DNA: TGTGCCAGCAGCTTATATGGGGTCAGTCCGTCCCTCTACGAGCAGTACTTC; CDR3 protein: CASSLYGVSPSLYEQYF
clone size: .; J gene: TRBJ2-5; V gene: TRBV11-3; D gene: .; CDR3 DNA: TGTGCCAGCAGCTCAGGGGGGGCCCGCACCTTCCACCAAGAGACCCAGTACTTC; CDR3 protein: CASSSGGARTFHQETQYF
clone size: .; J gene: TRBJ1-5; V gene: TRBV6-1; D gene: .; CDR3 DNA: TGTGCCAGCAGTGAAAGGAACCGTGCGGGGAATCAGCCCCAGCATTTT; CDR3 protein: CASSERNRAGNQPQHF
clone size: .; J gene: TRBJ2-7; V gene: TRBV6-1; D gene: TRBD2; CDR3 DNA: TGTGCCAGCAGTGTACGTGGGAGGGCTCGGGAGCAGTACTTC; CDR3 protein: CASSVRGRAREQYF
clone size: .; J gene: TRBJ1-3; V gene: TRBV4-1; D gene: .; CDR3 DNA: TGCGCCAGCAGCCAAAGGGGATCGGGTAACACCATATATTTT; CDR3 protein: CASSQRGSGNTIYF
clone size: .; J gene: TRBJ1-2; V gene: TRBV6-5; D gene: TRBD1; CDR3 DNA: TGTGCCAGCAGTTATTCCGGGACAGGGATCTATGGCTACACCTTC; CDR3 protein: CASSYSGTGIYGYTF
clone size: .; J gene: TRBJ2-5; V gene: TRBV19; D gene: TRBD1; CDR3 DNA: TGTGCCAGTAGTTTAGGACAGGGGAAAGAGACCCAGTACTTC; CDR3 protein: CASSLGQGKETQYF
clone size: .; J gene: TRBJ1-2; V gene: TRBV7-2; D gene: TRBD1; CDR3 DNA: TGTGCCAGCAGCTTCACCGGGACAGGGAGACGGGGCTACACCTTC; CDR3 protein: CASSFTGTGRRGYTF
clone size: .; J gene: TRBJ2-2; V gene: TRBV7-2; D gene: .; CDR3 DNA: TGTGCCAGCAGCTCCAATGGCCCCCCCTCCGGGGAGCTGTTTTTT; CDR3 protein: CASSSNGPPSGELFF
clone size: once; J gene: TRBJ2-2; V gene: TRBV6-1; D gene: TRBD2; CDR3 DNA: TGTGCCAGCAGTGGACTAGCGGGAGGATACACCGGGGAGCTGTTTTTT; CDR3 protein: CASSGLAGGYTGELFF
clone size: .; J gene: TRBJ2-5; V gene: TRBV7-3; D gene: TRBD2; CDR3 DNA: TGTGCCAGCAGCCCCGGGGTAGCGGGAGGTCAAGAGACCCAGTACTTC; CDR3 protein: CASSPGVAGGQETQYF
clone size: .; J gene: TRBJ1-1; V gene: TRBV7-9; D gene: .; CDR3 DNA: TGTGCCAGCAGCTTCGGCGGGGGGCGAAACACTGAAGCTTTCTTT; CDR3 protein: CASSFGGGRNTEAFF
clone size: .; J gene: TRBJ2-6; V gene: TRBV2; D gene: .; CDR3 DNA: TGTGCCAGCAGTGAAGCCAGGCAGGCTGGTGGGGCCAACGTCCTGACTTTC; CDR3 protein: CASSEARQAGGANVLTF
clone size: once; J gene: TRBJ2-7; V gene: TRBV30; D gene: .; CDR3 DNA: TGTGCCTGGAGTGTATTGTCCCACGAGCAGTACTTC; CDR3 protein: CAWSVLSHEQYF
clone size: .; J gene: TRBJ2-7; V gene: TRBV5-8; D gene: TRBD1; CDR3 DNA: TGTGCCAGCAGCACCGGGACAGGGACTCTCGAGCAGTACTTC; CDR3 protein: CASSTGTGTLEQYF
clone size: .; J gene: TRBJ2-1; V gene: TRBV19; D gene: TRBD2; CDR3 DNA: TGTGCCAGTAGTCTCATAGCGGGAGTAAATGAGCAGTTCTTC; CDR3 protein: CASSLIAGVNEQFF
clone size: .; J gene: TRBJ2-1; V gene: TRBV6-1; D gene: .; CDR3 DNA: TGTGCCAGCAGTGACGAGGGTTACACCTACAATGAGCAGTTCTTC; CDR3 protein: CASSDEGYTYNEQFF
clone size: .; J gene: TRBJ1-1; V gene: TRBV6-5; D gene: .; CDR3 DNA: TGTGCCAGCAGTTACGCGGGGGCTGAAGCTTTCTTT; CDR3 protein: CASSYAGAEAFF
clone size: .; J gene: TRBJ2-6; V gene: TRBV19; D gene: TRBD1; CDR3 DNA: TGTGCCAGTAGAAAGGACAGGGCTGGGGCCAACGTCCTGACTTTC; CDR3 protein: CASRKDRAGANVLTF